The T cell receptor beta chain under discussion was sequenced for a study of blood T cell repertoires in COVID-19 (dated by TCRdb to the early 2020s). The study in broad terms: Samples from collaborators originated in the United States, Italy and Spain and spanned both the acute and convalescent phases of COVID-19. The material from the prospective study consisted of cDNA or gDNA derived from T cells, B-cell-depleted T cells, or PBMCs. The dataset comprised deeply sampled blood TCRbeta repertoires from subjects exposed to, actively infected with, or recovered from COVID-19. The repertoires were released in a freely available public database intended as a resource for research on the immune response to SARS-CoV-2. Samples were obtained from the ongoing ImmuneRACE study (first 160 participants) and from 1,200 or so subjects provided by 6 global collaborators. Sample metadata almost always included a de-identified subject ID, COVID-19 status, age in years and sex. Where available, HLA class I and class II types were taken from metadata supplied by the sample provider and were not determined by assay-based typing. Overall study outcomes, separate from this receptor: The amount of clinical and demographic metadata varied by source and participant and was provided uncurated.

A note on this clone: There is no known antigen for this receptor. Base qualities are not provided; no much larger clone lies one nucleotide away.

TCRbeta CDR3 regions were amplified from genomic DNA by means of the immunoSEQ Assay, a bias-controlled multiplex PCR. The paper's processing steps were these. The number of nucleated cells in each sample was estimated from the amplification of reference gene primers within the assay. Sequence reads were collapsed and filtered to measure the absolute abundance of every unique TCRbeta CDR3 rearrangement. Productive Simpson clonality was computed per sample as the square root of Simpson's diversity index over productive rearrangements. What TCRdb holds here is the immuneACCESS table cut down to in-frame rearrangements. Part of the clones is not present; checked against another copy, under half of the missing clones reflect an unresolved V gene, and the others are unexplained. The DNA gave D and trimming, while V, J and clone size come from that table. This sample comprises fewer than 400,000 clones, over 85% of them detected only once. Of the sample, 1.5% to 2% falls within the top ten clones.

Based on the germline V gene, the CDR1 and CDR2 sequences are KGHSH and LQKENI. V is clipped by 3 bases and J by 0 bases, and the sequence between their germline boundaries is 12 bases long. From cysteine to phenylalanine, the CDR3 is 15 amino acids long. Just CDR3 DNA is preserved here, 45 bases in frame from base 1. In the prospective study, participants were about 18 to 100 years old, resided in under 30 geographic areas of the United States, and were enrolled through a virtual design. In the prospective study, participants were assigned to cohorts based on the clinical history participants reported in a screening survey and a study questionnaire. Recovered participants in ImmuneRACE Cohort 3 were defined by two consecutive negative NP/OP PCR tests, clearance by a healthcare professional, or resolution of symptoms. In the prospective study, mobile phlebotomists collected whole blood, serum and a nasopharyngeal or oropharyngeal swab from each participant. Over a roughly two-month period, participants in the prospective study had the option of providing additional blood draws and questionnaires. Blood samples from the prospective study were shipped frozen or at room temperature prior to DNA extraction.

This receptor was taken from a woman in her twenties or thirties who had recovered from COVID-19. This chain joins TRBV18 to TRBJ2-7, with TRBD2 as a weak D call on 5 bases. Source material: PBMCs or T cells enriched from blood (not recorded which). For the CDR3, the sequence is CASSPKTGSSYEQYF. The DNA sequence reads TGTGCCAGCTCACCCAAGACGGGAAGCTCCTACGAGCAGTACTTC.